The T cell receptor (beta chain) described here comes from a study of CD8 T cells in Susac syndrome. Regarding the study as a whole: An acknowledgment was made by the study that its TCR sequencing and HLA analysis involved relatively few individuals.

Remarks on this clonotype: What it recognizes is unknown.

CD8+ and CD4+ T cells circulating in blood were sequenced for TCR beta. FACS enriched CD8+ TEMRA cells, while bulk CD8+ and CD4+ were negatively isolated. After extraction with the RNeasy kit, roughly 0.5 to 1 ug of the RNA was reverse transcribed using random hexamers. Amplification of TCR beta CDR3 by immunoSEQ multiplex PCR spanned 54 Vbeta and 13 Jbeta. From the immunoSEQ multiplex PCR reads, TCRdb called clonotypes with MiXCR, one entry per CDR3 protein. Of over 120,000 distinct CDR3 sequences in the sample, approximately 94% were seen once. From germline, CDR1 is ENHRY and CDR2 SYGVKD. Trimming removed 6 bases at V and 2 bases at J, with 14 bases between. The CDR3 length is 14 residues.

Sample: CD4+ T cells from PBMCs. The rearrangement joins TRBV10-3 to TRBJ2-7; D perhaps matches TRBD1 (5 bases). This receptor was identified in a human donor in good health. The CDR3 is CAIRSQDTAYEQYF. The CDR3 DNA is TGTGCCATCAGAAGTCAGGACACTGCCTACGAGCAGTACTTC.